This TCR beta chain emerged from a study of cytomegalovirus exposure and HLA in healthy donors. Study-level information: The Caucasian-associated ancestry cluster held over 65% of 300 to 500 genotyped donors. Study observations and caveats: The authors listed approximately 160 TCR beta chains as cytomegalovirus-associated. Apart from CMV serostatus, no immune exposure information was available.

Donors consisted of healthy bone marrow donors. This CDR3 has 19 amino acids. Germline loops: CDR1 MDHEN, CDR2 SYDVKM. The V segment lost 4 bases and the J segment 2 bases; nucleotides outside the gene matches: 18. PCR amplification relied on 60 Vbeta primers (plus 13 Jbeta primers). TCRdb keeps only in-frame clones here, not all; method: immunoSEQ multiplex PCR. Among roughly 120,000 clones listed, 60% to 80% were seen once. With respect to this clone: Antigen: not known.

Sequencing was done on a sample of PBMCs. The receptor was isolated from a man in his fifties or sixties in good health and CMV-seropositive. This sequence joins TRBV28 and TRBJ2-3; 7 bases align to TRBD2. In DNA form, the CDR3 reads TGTGCCAGCAGTTCACCCCCTAGAGGGCGGGAGTTTGACACAGATACGCAGTATTTT. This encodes CASSSPPRGREFDTDTQYF.